A selection of T cell receptor beta chains follows, all from one sample in a study of blood T cell repertoires in COVID-19. The repertoire was sequenced with immunoSEQ multiplex PCR; TCRdb's copy has only in-frame clones and lacks some. The profile shows about 110,000 clones, about 89% of them singletons. What was sequenced was peripheral blood. These receptors were taken from a man aged 35-49 years with acute or convalescent COVID-19. CDR3s include the opening cysteine and the closing phenylalanine or tryptophan. The D gene is left open where the match is weak. Clone size is not always given. Where it is, it says once, few, many or a class for expanded clones.

j_call,d_call,v_call,clone_size,cdr3_aa,cdr3_nt
TRBJ1-5,TRBD1,TRBV2,.,CASNDRAPQPQHF,TGTGCCAGCAACGACAGGGCACCCCAGCCCCAGCATTTT
TRBJ1-3,.,TRBV10-3,.,CAIGSRGLSGNTIYF,TGTGCCATCGGAAGTAGGGGACTATCTGGAAACACCATATATTTT
TRBJ2-1,TRBD2,TRBV19,.,CATQVLAGVSNEQFF,TGTGCCACCCAGGTTCTAGCGGGAGTGTCTAATGAGCAGTTCTTC
TRBJ2-7,.,TRBV10-3,.,CAISDSGAYEQYF,TGTGCCATCAGTGACTCGGGGGCCTACGAGCAGTACTTC
TRBJ1-1,TRBD1,TRBV19,.,CASEQGLGTEAFF,TGTGCCAGCGAACAGGGGTTGGGTACTGAAGCTTTCTTT
TRBJ2-1,TRBD2,TRBV9,.,CASNAGGINEQFF,TGTGCCAGCAATGCGGGAGGGATCAATGAGCAGTTCTTC
TRBJ2-4,.,TRBV27,.,CASRGQDNIQYF,TGTGCCAGCAGGGGGCAGGACAACATTCAGTACTTC
TRBJ1-6,TRBD1,TRBV19,.,CASSLDRGQEGIQSPLHF,TGTGCCAGTAGCCTCGACAGGGGACAGGAGGGCATCCAGTCACCCCTCCACTTT
TRBJ1-2,TRBD1,TRBV11-2,.,CASSPGQGGGGGYTF,TGTGCCAGCAGCCCCGGACAGGGAGGAGGGGGTGGCTACACCTTC
TRBJ2-7,.,TRBV18,.,CASSPLQGSPYEQYF,TGTGCCAGCTCACCCCTACAGGGATCTCCCTACGAGCAGTACTTC
TRBJ1-5,TRBD1,TRBV6-1,once,CASSEQGQGARIGQPQHF,TGTGCCAGCAGTGAACAGGGACAGGGGGCCAGAATAGGTCAGCCCCAGCATTTT
TRBJ1-2,TRBD1,TRBV20-1,.,CSASTGVGYTF,TGCAGTGCCTCGACAGGGGTAGGCTACACCTTC
TRBJ2-1,.,TRBV4-1,.,CASSQVRVNEQFF,TGCGCCAGCAGCCAAGTCAGGGTCAATGAGCAGTTCTTC
TRBJ1-3,.,TRBV25-1,.,CASSGGGSLGNTIYF,TGTGCCAGCAGCGGGGGGGGTAGTCTCGGAAACACCATATATTTT
TRBJ1-2,TRBD1,TRBV5-1,.,CASSTGQGPYGYTF,TGCGCCAGCAGCACGGGACAGGGGCCCTATGGCTACACCTTC
TRBJ2-7,TRBD1,TRBV27,.,CASRRDRVSSYEQYF,TGTGCCAGCCGCCGGGACAGGGTTTCCTCCTACGAGCAGTACTTC
TRBJ1-1,TRBD1,TRBV5-4,.,CASRSGTGGKTEAFF,TGTGCCAGCAGGTCCGGGACAGGGGGTAAGACTGAAGCTTTCTTT
TRBJ2-7,.,TRBV5-6,.,CASSLDITSYEQYF,TGTGCCAGCAGCTTGGACATTACGTCCTACGAGCAGTACTTC
TRBJ1-2,.,TRBV6-2/TRBV6-3,.,CASSSADSPNYGYTF,TGTGCCAGCAGTTCTGCCGACAGCCCTAACTATGGCTACACCTTC
TRBJ1-2,.,TRBV19,.,CASSETPVSNYGYTF,TGTGCCAGTAGTGAGACACCAGTTTCTAACTATGGCTACACCTTC
TRBJ2-3,TRBD1,TRBV27,.,CASSLSGQGADTQYF,TGTGCCAGCAGTTTATCGGGACAGGGGGCAGATACGCAGTATTTT
TRBJ2-2,.,TRBV6-5,.,CASRERPLSGELFF,TGTGCCAGCAGGGAGAGACCTCTCTCCGGGGAGCTGTTTTTT
TRBJ2-2,TRBD2,TRBV11-2,.,CASSRGGLLAGINTGELFF,TGTGCCAGCAGCCGGGGGGGTCTACTAGCGGGGATTAACACCGGGGAGCTGTTTTTT
TRBJ1-1,.,TRBV5-5,.,CASSLRGTEAFF,TGTGCCAGCAGCTTAAGGGGCACTGAAGCTTTCTTT
TRBJ1-2,TRBD1,TRBV9,once,CASSPDRDRGDRGYTF,TGTGCCAGCAGCCCGGACCGGGACAGGGGGGATAGGGGCTACACCTTC
TRBJ1-2,.,TRBV4-3,.,CASSQEAGANYGYTF,TGCGCCAGCAGCCAAGAGGCAGGTGCCAACTATGGCTACACCTTC
TRBJ2-2,TRBD2,TRBV12-5,.,CASGLVTGLAGVGTGELFF,TGTGCTAGTGGTTTGGTTACGGGACTAGCGGGAGTAGGTACCGGGGAGCTGTTTTTT
TRBJ1-2,.,TRBV18,.,CASSPGGTTNYGYTF,TGTGCCAGCTCACCAGGAGGAACAACTAACTATGGCTACACCTTC